A single sample is the source of the 16 T cell receptor beta chains below, sequenced in a study of vaccination and CD4 T cells after COVID-19. Indicated treatment: roughly 11-day PBMC culture with coronavirus spike peptide pools or control peptides (ViraFEST assay). These receptors' targets are unknown. An Oncomine TCR Beta short-read assay was used to sequence the DNA from cultured CD4+ T cells. MiXCR, run by TCRdb on the PCR reads, gives a single entry per CDR3 protein. The sample lists 15,000 or so distinct CDR3 sequences, 38% seen once, with roughly 12% in the top ten. Sequencing used CD4+ T cells from blood, cultured in vitro. These receptors were collected from a human donor who had recovered from COVID-19.

This clonotype was detected only a few times. This chain links TRBV2 with TRBJ1-1; tentatively, D is TRBD1 (5 bases). The V gene's germline CDR1 is SNHLY and CDR2 FYNNEI. The CDR3 has 13 amino acids. V was clipped by 6 bases and J by 6 bases, with 14 bases between them. CDR3 in amino acids: CASRGTGGSEAFF. The CDR3, as DNA: TGTGCCAGCAGGGGGACGGGGGGTTCTGAAGCTTTCTTT.

The chain employs TRBV2 and TRBJ2-7; no clear D. From germline, CDR1 is SNHLY and CDR2 FYNNEI. V was pared by 6 bases and J by 7 bases, with 10 bases between. This CDR3 comprises 11 residues. Here the CDR3 reads CASRSYREQYF. The CDR3 DNA is TGTGCCAGCAGGTCATATCGGGAGCAGTACTTC. The entire variable domain, with the rest obtained from reference TRBV2 and TRBJ2-7, is as follows: EPEVTQTPSHQVTQMGQEVILRCVPISNHLYFYWYRQILGQKVEFLVSFYNNEISEKSEIFDDQFSVERPDGSNFTLKIRSTKLEDSAMYFCASRSYREQYFGPGTRLTVT.

This clonotype showed up just a few times. The chain links TRBV6-1 to TRBJ1-3; D call uncertain. This CDR3 contains 15 residues. V was pared by 8 bases and J by 4 bases, with 18 bases between. CDR1 is MNHNS and CDR2 is SASEGT in the germline V gene. The CDR3: CASQTGILIGNTIYF. The CDR3 DNA reads TGTGCCAGCCAAACGGGGATCCTAATAGGAAACACCATATATTTT.

V gene TRBV6-1 combines with J gene TRBJ2-5, with TRBD2 identical over 12 bases. This CDR3 region has 16 residues. Germline lookup yields CDR1 MNHNS and CDR2 SASEGT. Germline trimming cut 6 bases from V and 4 bases from J; bases unmatched to any gene: 9. The CDR3 loop is CASRSYPGLAGETQYF. The CDR3 coding sequence is TGTGCCAGCAGATCATATCCGGGACTAGCGGGAGAGACCCAGTACTTC.

With regard to this clonotype: At one end the junction does not follow the germline gene, possibly because of a read error. The chain recombines TRBV27 with TRBJ1-2; the D is unclear. CDR1 and CDR2 from the germline V gene are MNHEY and SMNVEV (reference sequence). The CDR3 loop spans 14 amino acids. The CDR3 region has the DNA TGTGCCAGCAGTTTATTTCGGTCTGACTATGGCCACACCTTC. Translated, it gives CASSLFRSDYGHTF.

On this clonotype itself: The junction departs from the called germline gene at one end, perhaps through a read error. J is TRBJ1-1 and V is TRBV6-1; TRBD1 agrees at 9 bases. CDR1 MNHNS and CDR2 SASEGT come from the germline V gene. The CDR3 length is 16 residues. DNA for the CDR3: TGTGCCATCAGTCCCGGGACAGGGATCATGAACACTGAAGCTTTCTTT. Its translation: CAISPGTGIMNTEAFF.

This clonotype was found a few times. CDR3 bases: TGTGCCAGCAGCTTCCTCGGTGAAGCTTTCTTT. Translating it yields CASSFLGEAFF. The J gene is TRBJ1-1, the V gene TRBV7-2, with D uncertain. V dropped 3 bases and J dropped 7 bases, with 6 bases sitting between them. The CDR3 runs 11 residues. Germline loops: CDR1 SGHTA, CDR2 FQGNSA.

CDR3 nucleotide sequence: TGTGCCAGCAGCGTGAGCCGGAGAGAGGGGAATACGCAGTATTTT. Amino acids: CASSVSRREGNTQYF. The V and J genes are TRBV28 and TRBJ2-3; TRBD1 or TRBD2 may be the D gene (5 bases each). The CDR3 has 15 residues. V was shortened by 6 bases and J by 7 bases, with 20 bases between the two germline ends. The germline V gene has CDR1 MDHEN and CDR2 SYDVKM. The full variable domain, with the rest looked up from reference TRBV28 and TRBJ2-3, is DVKVTQSSRYLVKRTGEKVFLECVQDMDHENMFWYRQDPGLGLRLIYFSYDVKMKEKGDIPEGYSVSREKKERFSLILESASTNQTSMYLCASSVSRREGNTQYFGPGTRLTVL.

This clonotype was detected only a few times. The rearrangement uses TRBV6-1 and TRBJ2-1, with D hard to call. V was shortened by 5 bases and J by 9 bases, with 14 bases between the two germline ends. Germline V gene sequence: CDR1 MNHNS, CDR2 SASEGT. The CDR3 spans 13 residues. CDR3 DNA: TGTGCCAGCAGTACCCCCGCTGCTTTTGAGCAGTTCTTC. It is translated as CASSTPAAFEQFF.

This rearrangement joins TRBV18 to TRBJ1-3, with a weak D call TRBD1 (5 bases). CDR3 size: 15 residues. Germline V gives CDR1 KGHSH, CDR2 LQKENI. Trimming pared 6 bases from V and 0 bases from J, leaving 12 bases between. CDR3 nucleotide sequence: TGTGCCAGCTCCCCGGGGCAGATCTCTGGAAACACCATATATTTT. It codes for CASSPGQISGNTIYF.

This clonotype has just a few counts. The chain uses TRBV29-1 and TRBJ1-2; 7 bases are shared with TRBD1. Germline V gives CDR1 SQVTM, CDR2 ANQGSEA. J lost 4 bases, V lost 6 bases, and 14 bases had no gene match. The CDR3 is 15 residues long. The CDR3 protein is CSVQSTGWGFYGYTF. CDR3 DNA: TGCAGCGTGCAATCGACAGGGTGGGGATTCTATGGCTACACCTTC.

This clonotype was observed a handful of times. V and J are TRBV25-1 and TRBJ1-1; the D gene is possibly TRBD1 (5 bases). V lost 4 bases to trimming and J lost 4 bases, with 13 bases between them. Germline CDR1 is MGHDK and CDR2 is SYGVNS. The CDR3 length is 14 residues. CDR3: CASSARGGSTEAFF. The CDR3 coding sequence is TGTGCCAGCAGTGCTAGGGGCGGGAGCACTGAAGCTTTCTTT.

The chain combines TRBV5-6 with TRBJ2-3; D gene unclear. V lost 2 bases and J lost 11, with 12 bases in between. The CDR3 runs to 12 residues. Germline lookup yields CDR1 SGHDT and CDR2 YYEEEE. The CDR3 DNA is TGTGCCAGCAGCTTCGTCGGTGGTGGGCAGTATTTT. Translation: CASSFVGGGQYF. Complete variable domain (other parts from reference TRBV5-6 and TRBJ2-3): DAGVTQSPTHLIKTRGQQVTLRCSPKSGHDTVSWYQQALGQGPQFIFQYYEEEERQRGNFPDRFSGHQFPNYSSELNVNALLLGDSALYLCASSFVGGGQYFGPGTRLTVL.

The chain carries TRBV5-8 and TRBJ2-3, with 13 bases that match TRBD2. The CDR3 runs to 16 residues. Germline V gene lookup returns CDR1 SGHTS and CDR2 YDEGEE. V shed 2 bases and J 4 bases; nucleotides not matched to a gene: 4. In DNA, the CDR3 is TGTGCCAGCAGCTTAGGACTAGCGGGAGTAGCAGATACGCAGTATTTT. Translated, it gives CASSLGLAGVADTQYF.

The table lists this clonotype with a few counts. The CDR3 spells CASSRDRSYGYTF. The CDR3 coding sequence is TGTGCCAGCTCACGGGACCGATCCTATGGCTACACCTTC. The chain combines TRBV18 with TRBJ1-2, with a weak D call TRBD1 (5 bases). V gave up 4 bases and J gave up 4 bases, with 10 bases separating them. This CDR3 is built from 13 residues. Germline V gene lookup returns CDR1 KGHSH and CDR2 LQKENI.

This clonotype was observed a handful of times. The chain links TRBV18 to TRBJ2-5; D remains unclear. CDR1 and CDR2 from the germline V gene are KGHSH and LQKENI. The CDR3 loop spans 13 amino acids. The V gene lost 5 bases and the J gene lost 2 bases, with 9 bases spanning the gap. CDR3 residues: CASSISRQETQYF. The CDR3 DNA sequence: TGTGCCAGCTCAATAAGTCGGCAAGAGACCCAGTACTTC.